This TCR beta chain originates from a study of T-cell memory formation after mild COVID-19 (dated by TCRdb to the early 2020s). Background on the whole study: TCR sequence clusters from the two donors were largely donor specific. In two donors, T-cell clones that expanded and contracted after mild COVID-19 were followed by sequencing TCRalpha and TCRbeta repertoires longitudinally. Two young, previously healthy adult volunteers, one female and one male, were included in the cohort.

For sequencing, an Illumina NovaSeq 6000 was employed. TCRalpha and TCRbeta cDNA libraries were built by 5'RACE with constant-segment primers, adding sample barcodes and unique molecular identifiers. RNA was extracted from every sample with Trizol reagent. Libraries were amplified in two PCR steps, with a second sample barcode and Illumina TruSeq adapters added in the second step. Libraries were sequenced on an Illumina NovaSeq with 2 x 150 bp paired-end reads. Per the authors' processing: With migec v1.2.7, reads were demultiplexed and then collapsed into UMI-guided consensus sequences. Using mixcr v2.1.11, UMI consensuses were aligned to TRA and TRB V and J templates and then assembled into clonotypes. A clonotype was counted as expanded or contracted only when both edgeR and NoisET called the clonotype significant, with the noise models trained on biological replicates. edgeR calls used a false discovery rate-adjusted p below 0.01 and a log2 fold-change threshold of 1. PCA with hierarchical clustering of max-normalized trajectories of the 1000 most abundant clonotypes was used as exploratory dynamics analysis. Separately sequenced CD4+ and CD8+ repertoires were used to assign the CD4 or CD8 phenotype of responding clones. TCRdb trimmed public reads at Q25 via fastp, called clones via MiXCR and kept in-frame beta chains. Rows matching on CDR3 protein sequence are summarized as one entry with the most common DNA and genes. TCRdb, rather than the study authors, made the V and J calls. The sample data list roughly 600,000 distinct CDR3 sequences, and more than 15% of these were observed just once. The biggest ten clones account for around 11% of the sample.

To note about this clonotype: Which antigen it targets is not known. There are no base qualities to consult, and no much larger clone falls within one base.

Study-wide findings and limitations: The study covered only a couple of mild cases, and larger cohorts including severe cases with pre-infection samples were considered necessary. Contracting CD4+ clones were found mainly in CM and EM memory subsets, while CD8+ clones were enriched in EMRA. SARS-CoV-2 specificity of the second-wave clones peaking on day 37 was not confirmed. Some responding clones were detected in pre-infection memory, suggesting pre-existing cross-reactive memory T cells joined the SARS-CoV-2 response. Clones contracting from day 15 to 85 had balanced CD4/CD8 phenotypes, while a second wave expanding from day 15 to 37 was biased towards CD4+.

PBMCs were isolated by Ficoll-Paque density gradient centrifugation. Sequenced input: PBMCs or a T cell subset sorted from them (not recorded which). This clonotype was sampled from an adult woman who had mild COVID-19 (a few samples of this study predate the infection). The sample titles of this study are shuffled in the database, so cell type and time point are left out; the donor was told from shared clones.

This receptor has the CDR3 CASSSGTSGRPGYNEQFF. The nucleotide sequence reads as follows: TGCGCCAGCAGCTCCGGGACTAGCGGGAGGCCCGGCTACAATGAGCAGTTCTTC. The rearrangement joined TRBV5-1 to TRBJ2-1; 15 central nucleotides agree with TRBD2. CDR1 is given as SGHRS and CDR2 as YFSETQ, both from the germline V gene. The germline V and J ends show losses of 3 bases and 3 bases respectively, and no gene match explains 7 bases of the junction. The CDR3 numbers 18 residues from cysteine through phenylalanine. Kept here is only the CDR3 DNA, which spans 54 bases and is read in frame from base 1.